The entry that follows covers one T cell receptor (beta chain) sequence. Its antigen is still unknown. With 5 bases clipped from V and 5 bases from J, the junction kept 8 bases outside the gene matches. The CDR3 covers 15 residues. The germline V gene has CDR1 KGHDR and CDR2 SFDVKD. Semi-nested PCR with Nested Universal Primer A followed constant-region reverse priming of full-length variable regions. TCRdb called the 5' RACE reads again in MiXCR, with one record for every CDR3 protein. The table includes 8,500 to 9,500 distinct CDR3 sequences, 60% detected once. CD4+CD45RO+CD25- cells were isolated as memory CD4+ T cells. Notes on the study in general: Tumor-infiltrating Treg TCR alpha and beta sequences overlapped most with tumor naive CD4+ T cells, then blood naive. The larger-cohort validation was restricted to a single TCR beta V-J rearrangement rather than whole repertoires.

Sequencing used tumor-infiltrating memory CD4+ T cells sorted from the breast tumor. The subset was: memory CD4+ T cells, CD4+CD45RO+CD25-. The clonotype was recovered from a female donor with breast cancer. The V gene is TRBV24-1, the J gene TRBJ2-1; TRBD1 matches 7 bases. For the CDR3, the DNA is TGTGCCACCAGTGTTGAACAGGGGTTGAACAATGAGCAGTTCTTC. Translation gives CATSVEQGLNNEQFF.